This TCR beta chain was retrieved from a study of long-term antiretroviral therapy in people with HIV. Whole-study findings and limits: Subsequent to ART, diversity was augmented yet persisted below that of transplant donor controls.

The CDR3 is 16 amino acids. Comments on this clone: Its specificity is unknown.

The run of the v3.0 immunoSEQ assay was at survey level. Data came from immunoSEQ multiplex PCR; TCRdb stores just in-frame clones and leaves some out. The sample yields around 6,500 clones, just under 75% seen once. The J gene is TRBJ1-2, the V gene TRBV1. TRBV1 is a recognized pseudogene. This material consisted of unsorted PBMCs, taken 0.1 years before starting antiretroviral therapy. The clonotype was recovered from a man between 18 and 35 years old with HIV. The CDR3 DNA sequence: TGCACCAGCAGTCAGATTGTTGTGCGAAAGACCTATGGCTACACCTTC. Translated: CTSSQIVVRKTYGYTF.